This T cell receptor (beta chain) was observed in a study of Ad26.COV2.S vaccination and SARS-CoV-2 variants. The study, taken as a whole, reports: Spike-specific responses of CD8+ and CD4+ T cells were reported to display substantial breadth after vaccination. Overall T cell responses may have been underestimated by the analyses of TCR breadth and depth.

The V gene lost 5 bases and the J gene lost 0 bases, with 14 bases spanning the gap. The CDR3 length is 16 residues. Per the germline V gene, CDR1 is MNHEY and CDR2 is SVGEGT. This clone was recorded only once. Its antigen is as yet unknown. This table comes from immunoSEQ multiplex PCR, and its TCRdb copy is limited to in-frame clones, with some not included. The sample holds about 390,000 clones, around 92% seen once. As to treatment: roughly 18 received Ad26.COV2.S at low or high dose, single or two shots; about five received placebo; per-sample allocation not given. Specimen acquisition occurred on day 63 following the initial vaccine or placebo injection.

This receptor was taken from a person between 18 and 65 years old who received the Ad26.COV2.S COVID-19 vaccine or a placebo. The sequencing used peripheral blood, collected in a trial of Ad26.COV2.S vaccine versus placebo. The chain recombines TRBV6-2 or TRBV6-3 with TRBJ1-5; no reliable D call. The CDR3 bases are TGTGCCAGCAGTGGGGTAGGGCCCCTTAGCAATCAGCCCCAGCATTTT. Translated: CASSGVGPLSNQPQHF.